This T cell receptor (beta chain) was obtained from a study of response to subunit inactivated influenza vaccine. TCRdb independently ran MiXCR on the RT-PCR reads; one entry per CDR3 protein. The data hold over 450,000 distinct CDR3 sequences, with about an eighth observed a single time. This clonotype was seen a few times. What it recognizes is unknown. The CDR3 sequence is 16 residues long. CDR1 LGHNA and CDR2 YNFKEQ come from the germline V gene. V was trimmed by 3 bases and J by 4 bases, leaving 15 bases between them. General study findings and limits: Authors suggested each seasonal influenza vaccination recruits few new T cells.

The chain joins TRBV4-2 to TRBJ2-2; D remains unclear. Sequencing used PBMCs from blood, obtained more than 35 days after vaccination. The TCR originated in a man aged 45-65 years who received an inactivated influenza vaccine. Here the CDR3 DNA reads TGTGCCAGCAGCCACCGTCCCGACTCCACCACCGGGGAGCTGTTTTTT. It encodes CASSHRPDSTTGELFF.